This T cell receptor beta chain was identified in a study of T cells in Graves' hyperthyroidism and ophthalmopathy (dated by TCRdb to the late 2010s). Concerning the study at large: Peripheral blood samples were taken at initial diagnosis, before any treatment was given. After blood sampling, hyperthyroidism patients were treated with methimazole at a starting dose of 30 mg daily, and ophthalmopathy patients were treated with high-dose intravenous methylprednisolone. To identify TCR V-J signatures that set the groups apart, the researchers used a discovery cohort of 90 to 100 patients, made up of 40 to 45 with Graves' ophthalmopathy and 57 with stable Graves' hyperthyroidism. Prospective prediction of ophthalmopathy was tested in an independent validation cohort consisting of 18 hyperthyroidism patients and around 16 patients who later progressed to ophthalmopathy. The 90 to 100 discovery patients were randomly divided into training and test sets at a 7:3 ratio. The paper reports TCR Vbeta CDR3 sequencing of roughly 140 peripheral blood samples: approximately 41 ophthalmopathy, under 85 hyperthyroidism and around 17 progressor patients. Thyroid tissue and blood T-cell repertoires from more than five Graves' hyperthyroidism patients were also compared in the study.

Taken from cysteine to phenylalanine, the CDR3 has 15 residues. Just the 45-base CDR3 DNA is kept, in frame starting at base 1. The trim is 8 bases for V and 2 bases for J, with a gap of 18 bases between the germline ends. From the germline V gene, CDR1 is MDHEN and CDR2 is SYDVKM. This clonotype showed up many times. Its antigen target is currently unknown. No much larger clone is present one base from it, and per-base qualities are unavailable. The TCR beta CDR3 regions were amplified from the RNA transcripts. For the first round of RT-PCR on the TCR CDR3, the HTBI primer set was used together with the Qiagen OneStep RT-PCR kit. The libraries were constructed in a second round of multiplex PCR and then size-selected and purified. Libraries were sequenced paired-end with 100 bp reads on an Illumina HiSeq2000. From the authors' description of their analysis: SOAPnuke was used to process the raw data, removing reads that contained adapters or uncalled bases, had a mean Phred below 15, or lacked an exact match to the constant primer or identifier. COPE v1.2.5 was used to merge high-quality paired reads, and clonotypes were defined as unique nucleotide sequences. MiTCR v1.1 was used to align clonotypes to the IMGT TRBV, TRBD and TRBJ reference segments. The analysis was restricted to V-J combinations with a frequency above 0.0001, which together covered just over 98% of the repertoires. A TCS score was defined as the ratio of F50 (clonal expansion) to E x V (chaos), with BLOSUM62-based TCRdist applied between CDR3 peptides within each V-J. Welch's t-statistics and random forest reduced just over 500 V-J features to roughly 13, which were used in a naive Bayes classifier (R e1071). The raw public reads went through TCRdb reprocessing: fastp at Q25, MiXCR clone calling, in-frame beta chains kept. Identical CDR3 proteins give one entry, which carries the most common genes and DNA. Clone size and V and J calls follow TCRdb, not the original study. The sample yields hundreds of thousands of distinct CDR3 sequences; around 13% were counted once. The biggest ten clones account for 9.2% of the sample.

Overall study results and their limits: In cross-validation, a model built on a 13 V-J signature told ophthalmopathy apart from stable hyperthyroidism with approximately 90% sensitivity and around 83% specificity, and in testing the same model reached 80%/75%. No statistical method was used to set the sample size in advance, and investigators knew the group allocation. During validation, the model predicted progression to ophthalmopathy a median of approximately 6 months ahead of onset, with more than 55% sensitivity and almost 75% specificity. Most expanded thyroid clonotypes (frequency above 0.001) were also found in blood, which suggests that blood repertoires may mirror thyroid immune responses.

Stable Graves' hyperthyroidism was defined as the absence of progression to ophthalmopathy over 18 months of follow-up. Hyperthyroidism patients were aged 18 to 65 years and newly diagnosed, with disease duration of less than 2 months. The study excluded patients with uncontrolled infections, other autoimmune diseases, pregnancy or lactation. Diagnoses relied on clinical symptoms, serum thyroxine and TRAb, thyroid ultrasound and orbital computed tomography. PBMCs were isolated from approximately 10 ml of fresh peripheral blood by Ficoll-Paque density gradient centrifugation. Total RNA was extracted with Trizol reagent, and quality was checked on an Agilent 2100 Bioanalyzer.

The chain couples TRBV28 to TRBJ1-1, and TRBD1 may be the D gene, going by 5 matching bases. The TCR was taken from a woman aged 18-29 years with Graves' hyperthyroidism. Sequenced input: blood. The CDR3 reads as follows: CASPGGSAGNTEAFF. The DNA reads TGTGCCAGCCCCGGGGGTTCGGCGGGTAACACTGAAGCTTTCTTT.